The source of this T cell receptor beta chain is a study of STAT5B mutations in CD4+ large granular lymphocyte leukemia. In the source study's methods: The detection floor for productive clonotype frequency was 2.59 x 10-5. Measured with immunoSEQ multiplex PCR; TCRdb has only the in-frame clones, and not every one. That table is the source of V, J and clone size, and D and trimming were worked out from the DNA. This sample has 23,000 or so clones; around three quarters occur once, and the top ten carry roughly 0.4%. Control samples were healthy donors' buffy coats. A single count supports this clone. What it binds is unknown. Trimming cost V 5 bases and J 0 bases; bases outside gene matches: 5. This CDR3 has 15 residues. CDR1 and CDR2 (germline): SGHRS, YFSETQ. Study-level findings and limits: TRBV06-family usage was enriched in top patient clones (8/27) versus controls (2/35). No patients shared main leukemic clonotypes, though 20% to 25% appeared at low frequency elsewhere.

J is TRBJ2-3 and V is TRBV5-1; 8 bases fit TRBD1. Source material: CD4+ T cells from blood buffy coats. This TCR was recovered from a human donor in good health. CDR3 loop: CASREQGASTDTQYF. CDR3 nucleotides: TGCGCCAGCAGGGAGCAGGGGGCTAGCACAGATACGCAGTATTTT.